The 3 T cell receptor beta chains reported below all come from one sample, sequenced in a study of blood T cells in healthy people across ages. The authors ran a second PCR of roughly 7 to 11 cycles using a sample-barcoded 5' primer and a J-beta primer mix. TCRdb redid the calling of the 5' RACE reads with MiXCR, one entry per CDR3 protein. The sample lists some 1 million distinct CDR3 sequences; 40% to 50% were seen once. Specimen: blood. The origin of the receptors is a woman aged 60-75 years in good health.

This clonotype was counted between two and nine times. The CDR3 bases are TGCAGCGTCTCGGGACTAGGGGGGGACGAGCAGTACTTC. This codes for CSVSGLGGDEQYF. The chain has TRBV29-1 and TRBJ2-5; 8 bases line up with TRBD2. The end of the DNA is better explained by TRBJ2-7, so the J call may be wrong. The CDR3 consists of 13 residues. CDR1 SQVTM and CDR2 ANQGSEA come from the germline V gene.

This chain links TRBV20-1 with TRBJ2-7; D is perhaps TRBD2 (7 bases). V was shortened by 0 bases and J by 2 bases, with 14 bases between the two germline ends. CDR3 size: 15 residues. Germline CDR1 reads DFQATT; CDR2 reads SNEGSKA (reference sequence). The CDR3: CSARDPRGGPYEQYF. The CDR3 bases are TGCAGTGCTAGAGATCCGCGCGGGGGCCCCTACGAGCAGTACTTC.

The chain recombines TRBV7-6 with TRBJ2-5, with D perhaps TRBD1 (5 bases). With 5 bases removed from V and 11 bases from J, the gap between germline ends came to 27 bases. The CDR3 covers 16 residues. Germline loops: CDR1 SGHVS, CDR2 FNYEAQ. The DNA for the CDR3 is TGTGCCAGCAGCGCGAATGGGGCAGGGCCCTACAATGAGCAGTACTTC. It codes for CASSANGAGPYNEQYF.